This TCR beta chain was sequenced for a study of T cell clones after liver transplantation. Study summary: TCRbeta sequencing after a pre-transplant mixed lymphocyte reaction identified graft-donor-reactive clones, later tracked in post-transplant blood. Whole-study findings and limits: Graft donor-reactive T cells possibly entered the graft instead of undergoing deletion.

This CDR3 is 14 amino acids long. Trimming shortened V by 7 bases and J by 4 bases, and 16 bases separated the two germline ends. The germline V gene encodes CDR1 MNHNS and CDR2 SASEGT. Method: immunoSEQ multiplex PCR; TCRdb's copy keeps in-frame clones and lacks some. The sample contains roughly 100,000 clones, roughly 80% of which appear only once. As concerns this clone: Its antigen remains unidentified.

The chain employs TRBV6-1 and TRBJ1-2; D is possibly TRBD1 (6 bases). The sample consisted of CD4+ T cells from blood, taken approximately 45 months after liver transplant. The source is a human patient who received a liver transplant. Some T cells may be provided by the graft donor. The CDR3 here is CASTIGGQVYGYTF. In DNA form, the CDR3 reads TGTGCCAGCACCATTGGGGGACAAGTCTATGGCTACACCTTC.